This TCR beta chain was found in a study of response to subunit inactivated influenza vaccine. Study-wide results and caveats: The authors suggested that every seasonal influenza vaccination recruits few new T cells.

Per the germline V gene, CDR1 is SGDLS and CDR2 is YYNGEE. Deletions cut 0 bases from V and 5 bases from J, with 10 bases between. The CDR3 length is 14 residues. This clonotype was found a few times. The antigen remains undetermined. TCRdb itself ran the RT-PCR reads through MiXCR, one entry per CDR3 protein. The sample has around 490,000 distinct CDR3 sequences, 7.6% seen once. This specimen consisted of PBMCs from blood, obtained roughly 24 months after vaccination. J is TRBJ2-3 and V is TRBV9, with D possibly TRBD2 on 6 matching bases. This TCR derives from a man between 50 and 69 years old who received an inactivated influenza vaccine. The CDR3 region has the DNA TGTGCCAGCAGCGTAGGTTTAGCGGAAGATACGCAGTATTTT. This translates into CASSVGLAEDTQYF.